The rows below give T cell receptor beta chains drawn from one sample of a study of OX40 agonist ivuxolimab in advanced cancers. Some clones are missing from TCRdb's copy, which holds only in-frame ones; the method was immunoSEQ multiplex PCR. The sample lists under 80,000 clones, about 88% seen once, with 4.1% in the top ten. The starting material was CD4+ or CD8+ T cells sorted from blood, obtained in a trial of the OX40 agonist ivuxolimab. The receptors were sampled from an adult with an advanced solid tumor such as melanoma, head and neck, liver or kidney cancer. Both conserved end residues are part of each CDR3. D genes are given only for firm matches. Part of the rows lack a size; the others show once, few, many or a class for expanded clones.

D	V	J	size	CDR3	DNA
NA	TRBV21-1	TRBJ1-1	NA	CASSKEADYLAFF	TGTGCCAGCAGCAAAGAGGCGGACTACCTGGCTTTCTTT
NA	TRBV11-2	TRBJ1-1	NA	CASSEQKNTEAFF	TGTGCCAGCAGCGAGCAGAAGAACACTGAAGCTTTCTTT
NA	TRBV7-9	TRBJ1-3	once	CASSPQETGNTIYF	TGTGCCAGCAGCCCACAGGAGACTGGAAACACCATATATTTT
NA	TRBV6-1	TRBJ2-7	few	CASSERSPSGYEQYF	TGTGCCAGCAGTGAAAGAAGCCCGTCGGGGTACGAGCAGTACTTC
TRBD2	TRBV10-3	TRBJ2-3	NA	CAISAQSGRSGNTDTQYF	TGTGCCATCAGTGCGCAAAGCGGGAGATCCGGCAACACAGATACGCAGTATTTT
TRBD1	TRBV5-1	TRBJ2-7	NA	CASSAGTVNHEQYF	TGCGCCAGCAGCGCCGGGACAGTGAACCACGAGCAGTACTTC
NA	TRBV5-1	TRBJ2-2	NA	CASSLGQGGTGELFF	TGCGCCAGCAGCTTGGGACAGGGAGGGACCGGGGAGCTGTTTTTT
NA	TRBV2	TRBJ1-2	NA	CASSEWAGKNYGYTF	TGTGCCAGCAGTGAATGGGCAGGGAAGAACTATGGCTACACCTTC
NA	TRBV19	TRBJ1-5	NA	CASGEGWGPQHF	TGTGCCAGTGGGGAGGGTTGGGGACCCCAGCATTTT
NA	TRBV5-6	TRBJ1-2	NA	CASSTGTGGYTF	TGTGCCAGCAGCACTGGGACGGGCGGCTACACCTTC
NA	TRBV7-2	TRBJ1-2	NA	CASSLSVTGIRGGYTF	TGTGCCAGCAGCTTATCCGTGACAGGCATCAGGGGTGGCTACACCTTC
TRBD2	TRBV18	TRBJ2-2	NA	CASSPPGGANTGELFF	TGTGCCAGCTCACCACCGGGGGGGGCGAACACCGGGGAGCTGTTTTTT
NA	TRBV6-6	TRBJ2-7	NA	CASSQSSYEQYF	TGTGCCAGCAGCCAAAGCTCCTACGAGCAGTACTTC
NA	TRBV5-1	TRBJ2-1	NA	CASRDNNEQFF	TGCGCCAGCAGAGACAACAATGAGCAGTTCTTC
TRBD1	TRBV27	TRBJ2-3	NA	CASRTGSNTQYF	TGTGCCAGCAGGACAGGGAGTAATACGCAGTATTTT
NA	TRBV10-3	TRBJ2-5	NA	CAIRPQGGETQYF	TGTGCCATCAGGCCCCAGGGGGGAGAGACCCAGTACTTC
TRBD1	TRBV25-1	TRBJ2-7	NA	CASQDRGVYEQYF	TGTGCCAGCCAGGACAGGGGGGTTTACGAGCAGTACTTC
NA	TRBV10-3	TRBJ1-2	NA	CAISASGTDYGYTF	TGTGCCATCAGTGCTTCAGGGACGGACTATGGCTACACCTTC
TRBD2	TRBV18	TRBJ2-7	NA	CASSRLAGGSDEQYF	TGTGCCAGCTCTCGCCTAGCGGGAGGGAGCGACGAGCAGTACTTC
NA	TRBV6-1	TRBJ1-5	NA	CASSEVEGQLYSNQPQHF	TGTGCCAGCAGTGAAGTGGAGGGACAACTGTATAGCAATCAGCCCCAGCATTTT
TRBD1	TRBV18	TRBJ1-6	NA	CASSNLDRGSPLHF	TGTGCCAGCTCCAACCTGGACAGGGGTTCACCCCTCCACTTT
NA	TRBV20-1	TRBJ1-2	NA	CSASGGNGYTF	TGCAGTGCTAGTGGCGGGAATGGCTACACCTTC